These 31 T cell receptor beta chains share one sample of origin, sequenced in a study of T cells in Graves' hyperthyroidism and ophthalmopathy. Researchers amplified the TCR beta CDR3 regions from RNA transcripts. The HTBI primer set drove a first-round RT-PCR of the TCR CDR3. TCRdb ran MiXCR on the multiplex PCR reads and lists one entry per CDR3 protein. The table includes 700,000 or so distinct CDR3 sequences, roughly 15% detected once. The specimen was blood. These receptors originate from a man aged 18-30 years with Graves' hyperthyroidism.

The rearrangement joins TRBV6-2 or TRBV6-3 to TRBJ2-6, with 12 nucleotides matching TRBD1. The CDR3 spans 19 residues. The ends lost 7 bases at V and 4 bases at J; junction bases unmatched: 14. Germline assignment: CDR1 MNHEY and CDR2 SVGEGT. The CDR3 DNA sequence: TGTGCCAGCACAGCTACCGGGACAGGGGGCGCGAGGGGGGCCAACGTCCTGACTTTC. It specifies CASTATGTGGARGANVLTF.

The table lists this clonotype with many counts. The CDR3 reads CATSGFRVRGTEAFF. DNA of the CDR3: TGTGCCACCAGCGGCTTCCGCGTCAGGGGGACTGAAGCTTTCTTT. This chain links TRBV15 with TRBJ1-1, with 7 bases identical to TRBD1. Germline CDR1 reads LNHNV; CDR2 reads YYDKDF (reference sequence). Losses at the gene ends were 5 bases for V and 5 bases for J; bases not matched to a gene: 11. The CDR3 is 15 amino acids. Variable domain in full (rest from reference TRBV15 and TRBJ1-1): DAMVIQNPRYQVTQFGKPVTLSCSQTLNHNVMYWYQQKSSQAPKLLFHYYDKDFNNEADTPDNFQSRRPNTSFCFLDIRSPGLGDTAMYLCATSGFRVRGTEAFFGQGTRLTVV.

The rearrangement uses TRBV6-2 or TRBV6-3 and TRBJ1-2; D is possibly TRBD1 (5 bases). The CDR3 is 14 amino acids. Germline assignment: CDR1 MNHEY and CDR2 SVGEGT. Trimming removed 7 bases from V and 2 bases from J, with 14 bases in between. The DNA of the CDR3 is TGTGCCAGCATCGAAGGGACGGGCAACTATGGCTACACCTTC. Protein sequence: CASIEGTGNYGYTF.

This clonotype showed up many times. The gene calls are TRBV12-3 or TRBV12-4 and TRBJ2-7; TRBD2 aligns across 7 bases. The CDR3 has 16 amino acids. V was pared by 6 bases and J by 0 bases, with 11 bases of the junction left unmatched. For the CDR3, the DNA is TGTGCCAGCAGGGGGGGGGACGCAGGTCTCTCCTACGAGCAGTACTTC. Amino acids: CASRGGDAGLSYEQYF.

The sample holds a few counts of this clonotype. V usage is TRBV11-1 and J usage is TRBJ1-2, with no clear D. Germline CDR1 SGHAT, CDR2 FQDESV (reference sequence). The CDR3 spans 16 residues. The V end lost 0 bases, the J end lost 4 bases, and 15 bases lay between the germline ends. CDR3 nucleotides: TGTGCCAGCAGCTTAGCGTCCGGGCAGGACCTCTATGGCTACACCTTC. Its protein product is CASSLASGQDLYGYTF.

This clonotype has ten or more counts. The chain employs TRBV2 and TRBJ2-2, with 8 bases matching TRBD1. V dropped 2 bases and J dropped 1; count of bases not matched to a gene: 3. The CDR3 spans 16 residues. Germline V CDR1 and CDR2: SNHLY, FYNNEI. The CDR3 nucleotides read TGTGCCAGCAGTGAATTGGGACAGGAGAACACCGGGGAGCTGTTTTTT. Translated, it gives CASSELGQENTGELFF.

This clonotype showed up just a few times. The CDR3 DNA follows: TGTGCCAGCATGAAGGATAGCAATCAGCCCCAGCATTTT. It codes for CASMKDSNQPQHF. V usage is TRBV6-1 and J usage is TRBJ1-5, with D uncertain. The CDR3 loop spans 13 amino acids. From germline, CDR1 is MNHNS and CDR2 SASEGT. Deletions cut 7 bases from V and 0 bases from J, with 7 bases between.

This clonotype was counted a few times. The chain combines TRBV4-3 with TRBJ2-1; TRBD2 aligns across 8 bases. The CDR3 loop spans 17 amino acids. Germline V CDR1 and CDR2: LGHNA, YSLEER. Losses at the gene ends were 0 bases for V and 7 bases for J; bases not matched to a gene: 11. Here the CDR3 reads CASSQDHGAGVGNEQFF. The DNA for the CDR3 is TGCGCCAGCAGCCAAGATCACGGAGCGGGAGTGGGTAATGAGCAGTTCTTC.

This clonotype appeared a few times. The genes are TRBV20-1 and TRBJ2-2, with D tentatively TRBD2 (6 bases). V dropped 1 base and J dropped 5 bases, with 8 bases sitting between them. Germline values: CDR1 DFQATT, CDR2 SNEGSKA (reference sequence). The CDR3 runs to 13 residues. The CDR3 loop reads CSARAGLTGELFF. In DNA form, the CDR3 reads TGCAGTGCTAGAGCTGGACTAACCGGGGAGCTGTTTTTT.

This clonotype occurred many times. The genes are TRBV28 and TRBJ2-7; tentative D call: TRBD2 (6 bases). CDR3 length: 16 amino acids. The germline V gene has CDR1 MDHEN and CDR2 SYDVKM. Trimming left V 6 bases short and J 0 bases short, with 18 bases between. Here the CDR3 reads CASRRNRDSSSYEQYF. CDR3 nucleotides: TGTGCCAGCAGGCGAAACCGGGACTCGAGCTCCTACGAGCAGTACTTC.

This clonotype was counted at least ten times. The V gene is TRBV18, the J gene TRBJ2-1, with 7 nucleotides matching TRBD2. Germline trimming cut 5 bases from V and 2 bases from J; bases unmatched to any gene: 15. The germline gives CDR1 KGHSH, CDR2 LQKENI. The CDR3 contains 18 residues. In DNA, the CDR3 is TGTGCCAGCTCAACGGGGCCTGGTAGCGGGCCTACCTACAATGAGCAGTTCTTC. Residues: CASSTGPGSGPTYNEQFF.

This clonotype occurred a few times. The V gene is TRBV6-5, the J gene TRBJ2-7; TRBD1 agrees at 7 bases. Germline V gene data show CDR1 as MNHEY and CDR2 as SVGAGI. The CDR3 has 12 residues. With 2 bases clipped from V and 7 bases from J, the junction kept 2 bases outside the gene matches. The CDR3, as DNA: TGTGCCAGCAGTTACGAGGGGGCAGAGCAGTACTTC. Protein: CASSYEGAEQYF.

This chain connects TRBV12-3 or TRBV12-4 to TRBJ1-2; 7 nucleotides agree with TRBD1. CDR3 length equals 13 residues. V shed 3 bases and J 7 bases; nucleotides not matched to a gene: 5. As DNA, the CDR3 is TGTGCCAGCAGTTTTCTAGGGGGCTCTGGCTACACCTTC. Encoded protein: CASSFLGGSGYTF.

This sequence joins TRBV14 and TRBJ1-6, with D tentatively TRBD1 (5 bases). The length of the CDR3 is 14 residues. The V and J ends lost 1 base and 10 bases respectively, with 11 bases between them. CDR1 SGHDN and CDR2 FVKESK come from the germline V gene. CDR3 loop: CASSQAGGGSPLHF. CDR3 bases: TGTGCCAGCAGCCAAGCCGGGGGAGGGTCACCCCTCCACTTT.

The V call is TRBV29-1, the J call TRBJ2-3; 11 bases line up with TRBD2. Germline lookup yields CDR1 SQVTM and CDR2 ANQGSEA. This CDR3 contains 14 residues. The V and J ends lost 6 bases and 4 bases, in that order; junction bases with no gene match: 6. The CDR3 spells CSVSLAGGPDTQYF. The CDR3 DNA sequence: TGCAGCGTGAGTCTAGCGGGAGGCCCAGATACGCAGTATTTT.

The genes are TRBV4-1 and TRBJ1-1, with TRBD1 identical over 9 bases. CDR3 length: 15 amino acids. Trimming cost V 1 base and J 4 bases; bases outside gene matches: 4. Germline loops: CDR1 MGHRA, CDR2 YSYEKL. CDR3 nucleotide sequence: TGCGCCAGCAGCCAAGGTGCGACAGGGGGCACTGAAGCTTTCTTT. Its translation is CASSQGATGGTEAFF.

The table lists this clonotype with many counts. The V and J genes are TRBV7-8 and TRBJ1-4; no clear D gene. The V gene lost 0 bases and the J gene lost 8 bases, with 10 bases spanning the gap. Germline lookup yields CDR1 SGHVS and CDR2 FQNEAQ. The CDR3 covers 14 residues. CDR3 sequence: CASSLARSVEKLFF. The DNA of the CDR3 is TGTGCCAGCAGCTTAGCGCGATCGGTGGAAAAACTGTTTTTT.

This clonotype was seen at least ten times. The CDR3 nucleotides are TGTGCCAGCTCAACTGGACAGGGCGATTGGCAGTTCTTC. Its protein is CASSTGQGDWQFF. The gene calls are TRBV18 and TRBJ2-1, with 8 bases fitting TRBD1. The germline V gene has CDR1 KGHSH and CDR2 LQKENI. The CDR3 is 13 amino acids. V lost 5 bases, J lost 12 bases, and 9 bases stayed unmatched. The whole variable domain, remainder taken from reference TRBV18 and TRBJ2-1, is NAGVMQNPRHLVRRRGQEARLRCSPMKGHSHVYWYRQLPEEGLKFMVYLQKENIIDESGMPKERFSAEFPKEGPSILRIQQVVRGDSAAYFCASSTGQGDWQFFGPGTRLTVL.

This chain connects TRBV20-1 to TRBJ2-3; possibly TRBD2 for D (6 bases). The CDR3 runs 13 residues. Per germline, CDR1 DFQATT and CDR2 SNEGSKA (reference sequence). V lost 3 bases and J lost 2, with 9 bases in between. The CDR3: CSASGSVTDTQYF. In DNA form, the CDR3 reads TGCAGTGCTAGCGGGAGTGTCACAGATACGCAGTATTTT.

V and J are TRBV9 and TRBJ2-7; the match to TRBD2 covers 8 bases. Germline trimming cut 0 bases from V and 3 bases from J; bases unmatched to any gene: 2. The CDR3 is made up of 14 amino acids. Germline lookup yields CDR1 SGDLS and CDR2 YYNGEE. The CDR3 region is CASSVETSGYEQYF. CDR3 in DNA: TGTGCCAGCAGCGTAGAAACTAGCGGCTACGAGCAGTACTTC.

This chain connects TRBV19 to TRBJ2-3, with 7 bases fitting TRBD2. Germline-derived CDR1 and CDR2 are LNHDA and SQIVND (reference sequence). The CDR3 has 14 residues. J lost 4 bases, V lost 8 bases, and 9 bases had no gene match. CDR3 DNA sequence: TGTGCCAGTCGAGTAGCGGGCAGATCAGATACGCAGTATTTT. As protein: CASRVAGRSDTQYF.

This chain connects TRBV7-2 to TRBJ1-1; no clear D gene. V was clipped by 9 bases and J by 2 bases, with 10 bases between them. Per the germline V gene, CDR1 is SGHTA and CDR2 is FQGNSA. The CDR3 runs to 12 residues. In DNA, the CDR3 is TGTGCCAGTTTACCCCTTAACACTGAAGCTTTCTTT. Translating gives CASLPLNTEAFF.

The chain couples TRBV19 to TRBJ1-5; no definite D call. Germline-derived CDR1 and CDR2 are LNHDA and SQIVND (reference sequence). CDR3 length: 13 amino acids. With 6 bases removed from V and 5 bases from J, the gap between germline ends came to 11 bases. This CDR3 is CASSQLTDQPQHF. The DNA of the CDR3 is TGTGCCAGTAGCCAACTAACGGATCAGCCCCAGCATTTT.

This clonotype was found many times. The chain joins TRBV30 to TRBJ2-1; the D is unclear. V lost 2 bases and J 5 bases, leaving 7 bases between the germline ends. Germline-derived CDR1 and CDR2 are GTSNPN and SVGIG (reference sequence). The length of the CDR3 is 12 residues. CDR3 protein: CAWSLRDNEQFF. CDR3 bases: TGTGCCTGGAGTCTCCGGGACAATGAGCAGTTCTTC.

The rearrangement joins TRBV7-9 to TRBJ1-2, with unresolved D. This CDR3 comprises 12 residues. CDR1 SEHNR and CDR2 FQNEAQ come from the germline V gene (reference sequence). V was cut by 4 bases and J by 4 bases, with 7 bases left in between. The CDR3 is CASSWEGYGYTF. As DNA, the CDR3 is TGTGCCAGCAGCTGGGAAGGCTATGGCTACACCTTC.

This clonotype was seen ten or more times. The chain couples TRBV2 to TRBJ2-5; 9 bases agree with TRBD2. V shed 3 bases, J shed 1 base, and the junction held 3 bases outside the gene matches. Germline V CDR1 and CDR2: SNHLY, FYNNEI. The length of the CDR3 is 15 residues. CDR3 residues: CASSDPAGGQETQYF. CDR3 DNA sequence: TGTGCCAGCAGTGACCCAGCGGGAGGCCAAGAGACCCAGTACTTC.

CDR3 DNA sequence: TGTGCCAGCAGCTTCGGGGACCACTACACAGATACGCAGTATTTT. Translated, it gives CASSFGDHYTDTQYF. This chain links TRBV9 with TRBJ2-3, with D perhaps assigned TRBD1 or TRBD2 (5 bases each). Trimming stripped 4 bases from V and 2 bases from J, with 14 bases between. The CDR3 has 15 amino acids. Germline V CDR1 and CDR2: SGDLS, YYNGEE.

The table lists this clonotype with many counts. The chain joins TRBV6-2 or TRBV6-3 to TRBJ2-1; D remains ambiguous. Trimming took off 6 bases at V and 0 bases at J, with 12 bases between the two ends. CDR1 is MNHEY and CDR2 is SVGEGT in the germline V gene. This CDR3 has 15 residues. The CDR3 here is CASRYDSNSYNEQFF. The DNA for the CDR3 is TGTGCCAGCAGGTACGATAGCAACTCCTACAATGAGCAGTTCTTC.

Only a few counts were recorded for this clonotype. The DNA of the CDR3 is TGTGCCAGCAGCTATCCCCACACAGATACGCAGTATTTT. Its translation: CASSYPHTDTQYF. This chain joins TRBV7-2 and TRBJ2-3; D unclear. This CDR3 has 13 amino acids. Looked up from germline, CDR1 is SGHTA and CDR2 is FQGNSA. The V end was cut by 4 bases, the J end by 2 bases, with 7 bases between.

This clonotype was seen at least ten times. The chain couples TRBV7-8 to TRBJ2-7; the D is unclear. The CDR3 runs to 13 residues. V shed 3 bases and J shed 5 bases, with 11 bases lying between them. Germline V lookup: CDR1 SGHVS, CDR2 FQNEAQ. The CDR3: CASSFPLDHEQYF. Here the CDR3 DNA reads TGTGCCAGCAGCTTTCCCCTGGACCACGAGCAGTACTTC.

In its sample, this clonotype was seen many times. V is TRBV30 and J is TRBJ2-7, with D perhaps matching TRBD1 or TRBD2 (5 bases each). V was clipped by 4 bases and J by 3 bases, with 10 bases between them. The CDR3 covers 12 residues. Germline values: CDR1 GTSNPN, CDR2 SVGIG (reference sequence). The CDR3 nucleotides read TGTGCCTGGATCGGGACGGGCTACGAGCAGTACTTC. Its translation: CAWIGTGYEQYF.